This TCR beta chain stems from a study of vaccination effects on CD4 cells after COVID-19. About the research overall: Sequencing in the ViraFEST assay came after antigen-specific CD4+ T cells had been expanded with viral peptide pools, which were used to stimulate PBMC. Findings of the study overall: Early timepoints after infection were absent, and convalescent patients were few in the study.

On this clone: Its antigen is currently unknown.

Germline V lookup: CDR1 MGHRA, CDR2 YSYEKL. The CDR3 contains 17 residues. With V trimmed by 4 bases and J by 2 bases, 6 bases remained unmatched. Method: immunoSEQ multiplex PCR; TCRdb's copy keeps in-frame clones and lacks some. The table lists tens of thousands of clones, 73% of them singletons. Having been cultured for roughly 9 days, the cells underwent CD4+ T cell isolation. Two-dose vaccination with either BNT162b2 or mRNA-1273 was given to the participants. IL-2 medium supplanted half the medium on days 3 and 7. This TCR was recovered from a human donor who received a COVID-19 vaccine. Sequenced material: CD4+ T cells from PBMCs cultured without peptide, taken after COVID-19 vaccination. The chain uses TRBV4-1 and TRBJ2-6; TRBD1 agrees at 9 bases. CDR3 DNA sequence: TGCGCCAGCAGCCCGGGACAGGGTGATCCTGGGGCCAACGTCCTGACTTTC. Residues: CASSPGQGDPGANVLTF.